The entry below describes one T cell receptor beta chain. What antigen it recognizes has not been identified. One junction end disagrees with the germline gene, perhaps due to a read error. The cohort comprised around 690 healthy bone marrow donors. All cohort members were sampled while nominally healthy, although unrecorded immune exposures were likely present. The donor was CMV seropositive and was included in the group of approximately 300 seropositive cohort members. Every donor gave a peripheral blood sample, and the peripheral blood mononuclear cells from that sample were used for TCR beta sequencing. Genomic DNA extraction from the blood cell samples was performed with the Qiagen DNeasy Blood Extraction Kit. Library generation was performed with the immunoSEQ multiplex PCR assay. For the multiplex PCR, a mixture combining 60 forward primers for TCR Vbeta segments and 13 reverse primers for TCR Jbeta segments was used. A multiplex PCR assay on genomic DNA amplified the CDR3 region of rearranged TCR beta genes. Amplified TCR beta libraries were sequenced as 87-base-pair reads on the Illumina HiSeq System. The study's own analysis went as follows. Across the roughly 670 repertoires, a later analysis counted 60 million to 90 million unique TCR beta chains, about 10 million of which were shared by at least two donors. To remove PCR and sequencing errors, raw reads were error-corrected and collapsed into unique sequences using a nearest-neighbor algorithm that merged closely related sequences. CDR3 sequences were aligned to IMGT reference sequences to assign V, D and J gene segments. For a sequence to be retained, a match of at least six nucleotides was required to both a V gene segment and a J gene segment. A rearrangement was called productive if the CDR3 had no stop codons and remained in frame with V and J, and every other rearrangement was called non-productive. CDR3 was defined according to IMGT convention as the region running from the second conserved V-encoded cysteine to the conserved J-encoded phenylalanine. The earlier analysis of 587 of the donors excluded any sequence lacking an unambiguous match to a single V gene segment. An earlier analysis of a few hundred of the donors called V segments functional above 56.7% productive rearrangements and segregating when the between-donor standard deviation exceeded 5%. A statistical classification framework was built for diagnosing cytomegalovirus status from the catalog of TCR beta chain sequences. V and J gene assignment, in a later analysis, came from comparing TCR nucleotide sequences with IMGT/GENE-DB human TR gene sequences. In a later analysis, CDR3 sequences and most-parsimonious VDJ recombination scenarios were assigned using the TCRdist pipeline. In a later analysis, each TCR beta chain was defined by its CDR3 amino acid sequence together with its V-gene family, and reads without a unique V-gene family were excluded. A later analysis removed 500 to 600 highly shared, low-generation-probability nucleotide sequences to deal with suspected cross-contamination and a sequencing artifact. In a later analysis, a clonal expansion index was calculated for each public chain from normalized within-repertoire ranks of inferred template counts. Generation probabilities in a later analysis came from a VDJ recombination model fitted to out-of-frame rearrangements, and those results were checked against IGoR. In a later analysis, TCR-TCR, TCR-HLA and TCR-CMV co-occurrence was scored with hypergeometric tests, and a repertoire-size bias correction was applied to TCR pairs. In a later analysis, false discovery rates were estimated by permuting HLA or CMV assignments 20 times. In a later analysis, co-occurring TCRs were grouped with DBSCAN, and TCRdist sequence similarity was added when clustering was performed within HLA-allele-positive subsets. For co-occurrence clustering, repertoires with fewer than 30,000 or more than 120,000 public chains were excluded, along with four or five repertoires with anomalous nucleotide sharing. Not all clones reach the TCRdb copy of this immuneACCESS table, which keeps in-frame sequences only. Checked studies attribute under half of the gap to unresolved V genes and leave the rest unexplained. D and trimming come from the DNA, and the V and J calls and clone size come from that table. The sample records 170,000 or so clones, about 82% of which are singletons. The ten largest clones capture 1% of the sample.

These data are taken from a study of cytomegalovirus exposure and HLA in healthy donors (dated 2017 in TCRdb). About the study as a whole: In an earlier analysis of roughly 500 of the donors, approximately 260 Gb of sequence data and 90 million to 130 million unique TCR beta sequences from 180 million or so T cells were reported. Donor age, sex, ethnicity and CMV serostatus were compiled together with the repertoire data. HLA typing included class I and class II loci at four-digit resolution. In a later genetic analysis, genome-wide SNP genotypes for about three fifths of the roughly 670 donors were used, and that subset was treated as a discovery cohort. Because of strong linkage in the cohort, 5 or 6 DR-DQ haplotypes were treated as single units for association and clustering. The study aimed to test whether cataloging public T cell receptors could reveal signatures of past pathogen exposure. Across under 500 genotyped donors of the cohort, an average of approximately 240,000 unique TCR beta nucleotide sequences per donor were sequenced, and roughly 18% of those sequences were non-productive. Of the 350 to 400 genotyped donors, over 65% fell in the genetic ancestry cluster associated with self-reported Caucasian donors. Typing coverage varied by locus: roughly 629-640 donors for A, B, C, DRB1 and DQB1; roughly 510 for DQA1; more than 600 for DPA1; under 490 for DPB1. About 330 gigabases of sequencing data and 70 million to 100 million unique TCR sequences made up an early release that covered 640 HLA-typed donors. In an earlier analysis of roughly 600 of the donors, high-throughput TCR beta sequencing was used to judge whether each TCR beta V gene segment behaved as functional or pseudogenic. To study patterns of TCR occurrence, a later analysis re-analyzed previously published TCR beta repertoires from more than 550 donors and added high-resolution HLA genotyping. The study combined high-throughput TCR immunosequencing, statistical association of individual TCRs with disease status, and machine learning to predict cytomegalovirus infection status. In addition to the first cohort of 500 to 850 subjects, a separate validation cohort of 120 different subjects was used. Every discovery cohort repertoire had been produced on one sequencing platform. The T cell repertoires of several hundred subjects were profiled by immunosequencing and related to cytomegalovirus serostatus. The later analysis used no new phenotypic data to find candidate immune exposures, relying instead on TCR beta sequences and their occurrence across donors. Study-wide findings and limitations: CMV serostatus was the only immune exposure information available for the cohort. The earlier analysis of 450 to 700 of the donors excluded fewer than 20 rarely observed V segments, including chromosome 9 orphons, because counts were too low. In a later genetic analysis, a missense DCLRE1C variant was associated with V-gene and J-gene trimming of TCR beta chains, and the association was replicated in an independent cohort. A further reported finding was that TCR beta sequences accurately predicted the HLA-A and HLA-B alleles for most subjects in the first cohort. Compared with equally common non-associated chains, HLA-associated TCR beta chains in a later analysis were more clonally expanded and had lower generation probabilities. Some IMGT-functional V segments, including TRBV6-2 and TRBV6-3, could not be told apart with the 87-base-pair reads, so those segments were excluded. The authors suggested that the approach could potentially be extended to other disease states and immunological phenotypes. Cytomegalovirus status was reported to be diagnosed by the classifier with high specificity and sensitivity in both the original and validation cohorts. Most TCR sequences were observed very rarely across donors, whereas some public TCRs were present in many individuals. A later analysis found that TCR association rates varied across HLA loci, with DRB1 alleles showing the most associated TCRs and HLA-C alleles the fewest. The study gave a list of about 160 TCR beta chains associated with cytomegalovirus. Only TCR beta chains were sequenced in this cohort, and the absence of alpha or paired-chain data limited detectable features. In vitro tests confirmed that three of the cytomegalovirus-associated TCR beta chains recognize cytomegalovirus antigens. According to a later analysis, most CMV-associated TCR beta chains appeared to be HLA-restricted, and the HLA associations seemed to be driven largely by CMV exposure. Presence/absence analyses assumed roughly uniform sequencing depth across donors, an assumption that may not hold. An earlier analysis of approximately 570 of the donors showed that most TCR beta V segments appeared in productive rearrangements either about 90% or about 30% of the time, which broadly matched IMGT annotations. A later genetic analysis reported fewer N-insertions in productive TCRs among donors in an Asian-associated ancestry cluster than the roughly 620-donor mean. According to a later analysis, parvovirus B19, influenza, CMV and Epstein-Barr virus appeared linked to several top co-occurrence clusters. A cluster of highly shared sequence variants was judged likely to represent a technical artifact of the sequencing pipeline. Specific HLA alleles were associated with around 18,000 TCR beta sequences at a false discovery rate of 0.05 in a later analysis. Correlated functional status among segregating V segments might be attributable to linkage disequilibrium, but an unknown experimental factor could not be ruled out. HLA typing was unavailable for some donors at each locus, so association tests used only the typed subset. When HLA alleles, especially DR and DQ, strongly co-occurred, attributing TCR associations to individual alleles was difficult.

For CDR1 and CDR2, the germline V gene lists SGDLS and YYNGEE. The CDR3 contains 15 residues, cysteine and phenylalanine counted. Just the 45-base CDR3 DNA is kept, in frame starting at base 1. The clonotype was recovered from a woman between 45 and 65 years old in good health and CMV-seropositive. The sample taken for sequencing was PBMCs. The V gene is TRBV9 and the J gene is TRBJ2-2, with TRBD1 perhaps the D gene, on 6 matching bases. The DNA reads TGTGCCAACAGCGTAGATGGGACACCCACCGGGGAGCTGTTTTTT. Translated, this gives CANSVDGTPTGELFF.